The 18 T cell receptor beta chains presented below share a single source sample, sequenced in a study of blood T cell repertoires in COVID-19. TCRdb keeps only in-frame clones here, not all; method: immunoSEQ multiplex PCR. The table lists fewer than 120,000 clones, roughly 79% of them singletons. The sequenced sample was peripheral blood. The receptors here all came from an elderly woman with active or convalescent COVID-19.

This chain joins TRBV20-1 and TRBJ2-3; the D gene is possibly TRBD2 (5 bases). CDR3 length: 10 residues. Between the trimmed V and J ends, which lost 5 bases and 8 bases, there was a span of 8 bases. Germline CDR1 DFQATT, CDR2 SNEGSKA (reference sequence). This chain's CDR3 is CSADGGTQYF. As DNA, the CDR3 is TGCAGTGCTGACGGAGGTACGCAGTATTTT.

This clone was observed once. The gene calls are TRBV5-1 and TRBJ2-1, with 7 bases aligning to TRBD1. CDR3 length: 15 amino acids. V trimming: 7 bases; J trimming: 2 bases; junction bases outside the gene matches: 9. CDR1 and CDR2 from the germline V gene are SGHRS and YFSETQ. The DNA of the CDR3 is TGCGCCAGCCGTCCCCGGGACAGAGCCTACAATGAGCAGTTCTTC. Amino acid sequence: CASRPRDRAYNEQFF.

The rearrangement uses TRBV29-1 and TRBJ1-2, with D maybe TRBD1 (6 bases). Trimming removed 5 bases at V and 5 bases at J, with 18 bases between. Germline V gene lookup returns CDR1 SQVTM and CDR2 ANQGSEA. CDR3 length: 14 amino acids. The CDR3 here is CSVTRPSQGYGYTF. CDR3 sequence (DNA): TGCAGCGTTACACGACCCTCACAGGGATATGGCTACACCTTC.

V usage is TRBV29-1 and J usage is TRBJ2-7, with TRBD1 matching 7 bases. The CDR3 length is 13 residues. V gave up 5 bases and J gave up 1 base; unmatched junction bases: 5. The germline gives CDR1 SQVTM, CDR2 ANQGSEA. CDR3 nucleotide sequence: TGCAGCGTTAACGACAGGGCATCCTACGAGCAGTACTTC. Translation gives CSVNDRASYEQYF.

The CDR3 bases are TGCGCCAGCAGCTTCGGGAGGGGGACCGGGGAGCTGTTTTTT. Amino acids: CASSFGRGTGELFF. The chain joins TRBV5-1 to TRBJ2-2, with 8 bases lining up with TRBD2. This CDR3 region has 14 residues. Germline V gene lookup returns CDR1 SGHRS and CDR2 YFSETQ. V lost 2 bases and J lost 5; bases outside the gene matches: 2.

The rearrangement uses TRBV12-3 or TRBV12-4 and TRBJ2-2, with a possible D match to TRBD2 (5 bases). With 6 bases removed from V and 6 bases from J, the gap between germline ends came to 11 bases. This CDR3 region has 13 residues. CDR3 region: CASSQREPGELFF. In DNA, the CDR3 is TGTGCCAGCAGCCAAAGGGAGCCCGGGGAGCTGTTTTTT.

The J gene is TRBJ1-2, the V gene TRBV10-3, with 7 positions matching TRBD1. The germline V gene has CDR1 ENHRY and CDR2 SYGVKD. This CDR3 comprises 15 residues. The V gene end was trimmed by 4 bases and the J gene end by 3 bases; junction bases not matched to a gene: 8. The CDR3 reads CAISGPGQNYYGYTF. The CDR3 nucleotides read TGTGCCATCAGTGGGCCGGGACAGAATTACTATGGCTACACCTTC.

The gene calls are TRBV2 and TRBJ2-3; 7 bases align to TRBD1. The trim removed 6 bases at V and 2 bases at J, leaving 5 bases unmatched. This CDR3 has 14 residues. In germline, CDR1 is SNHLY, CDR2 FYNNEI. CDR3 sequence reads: CASRRDRYTDTQYF. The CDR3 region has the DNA TGTGCCAGCAGGAGGGACAGATACACAGATACGCAGTATTTT.

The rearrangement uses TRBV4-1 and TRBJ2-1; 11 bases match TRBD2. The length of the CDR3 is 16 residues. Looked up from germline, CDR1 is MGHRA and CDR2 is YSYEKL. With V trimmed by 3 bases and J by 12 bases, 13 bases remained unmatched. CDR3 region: CASSHPTSGIRVRQFF. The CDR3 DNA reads TGCGCCAGCAGCCATCCGACTAGCGGGATAAGGGTGAGGCAGTTCTTC.

The DNA of the CDR3 is TGTGCCAGCTCACCACCTTCCGTATACAATGAGCAGTTCTTC. This encodes CASSPPSVYNEQFF. This chain uses TRBV18 with TRBJ2-1; no reliable D call. Deletions cut 0 bases from V and 4 bases from J, with 7 bases between. The CDR3 is 14 amino acids. Germline V gene lookup returns CDR1 KGHSH and CDR2 LQKENI.

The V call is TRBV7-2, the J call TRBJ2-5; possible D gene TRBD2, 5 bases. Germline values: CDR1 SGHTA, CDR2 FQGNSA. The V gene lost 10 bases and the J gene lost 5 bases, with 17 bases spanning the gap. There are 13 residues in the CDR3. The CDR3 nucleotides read TGTGCCACCGGGCCTGGCCGGAGGGAGACCCAGTACTTC. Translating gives CATGPGRRETQYF.

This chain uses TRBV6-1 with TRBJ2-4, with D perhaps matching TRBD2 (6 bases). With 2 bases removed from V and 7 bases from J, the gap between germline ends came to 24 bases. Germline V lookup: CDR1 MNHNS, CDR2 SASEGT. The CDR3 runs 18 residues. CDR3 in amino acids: CASSEPYNLVVGGNIQYF. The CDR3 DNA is TGTGCCAGCAGTGAACCCTATAACCTGGTGGTAGGAGGGAACATTCAGTACTTC.

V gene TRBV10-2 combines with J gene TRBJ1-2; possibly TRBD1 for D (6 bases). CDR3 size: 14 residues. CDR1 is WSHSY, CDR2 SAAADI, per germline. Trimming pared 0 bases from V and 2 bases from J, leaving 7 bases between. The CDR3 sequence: CASSESDRNYGYTF. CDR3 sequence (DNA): TGCGCCAGCAGTGAGTCGGACAGAAACTATGGCTACACCTTC.

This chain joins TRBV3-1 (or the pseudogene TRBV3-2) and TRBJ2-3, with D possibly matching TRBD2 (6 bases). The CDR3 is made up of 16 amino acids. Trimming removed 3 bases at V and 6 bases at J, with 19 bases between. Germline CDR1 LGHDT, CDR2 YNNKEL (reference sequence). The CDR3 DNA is TGTGCCAGCAGCCAGAAAAGGACGGGAGACTGGGATACGCAGTATTTT. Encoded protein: CASSQKRTGDWDTQYF.

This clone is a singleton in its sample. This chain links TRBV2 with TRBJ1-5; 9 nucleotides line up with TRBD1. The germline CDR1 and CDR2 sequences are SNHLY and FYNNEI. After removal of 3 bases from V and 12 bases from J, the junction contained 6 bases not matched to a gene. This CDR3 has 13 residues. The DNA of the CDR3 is TGTGCCAGCAGTGAGCCCAACAGGGGGCTCCAGCATTTT. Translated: CASSEPNRGLQHF.

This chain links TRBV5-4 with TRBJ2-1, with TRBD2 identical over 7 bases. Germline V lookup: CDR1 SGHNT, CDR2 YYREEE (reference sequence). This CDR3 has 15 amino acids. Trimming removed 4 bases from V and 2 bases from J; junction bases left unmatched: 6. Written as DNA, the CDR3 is TGTGCCAGCAGCCCCGGGACTAACCCCTACAATGAGCAGTTCTTC. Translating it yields CASSPGTNPYNEQFF.

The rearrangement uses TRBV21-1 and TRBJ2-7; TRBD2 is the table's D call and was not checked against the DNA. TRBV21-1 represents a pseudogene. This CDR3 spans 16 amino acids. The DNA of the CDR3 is TGTGCCAGCAGCAAAGCGCGGGGCGAAAGGTCCCACGAGCAGTACTTC. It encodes CASSKARGERSHEQYF.

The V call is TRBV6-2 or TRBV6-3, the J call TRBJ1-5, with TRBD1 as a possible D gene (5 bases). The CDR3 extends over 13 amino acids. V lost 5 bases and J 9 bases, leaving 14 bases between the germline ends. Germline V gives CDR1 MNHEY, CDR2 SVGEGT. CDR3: CASSPGGGAPQHF. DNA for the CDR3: TGTGCCAGCAGTCCCGGGGGGGGAGCGCCCCAGCATTTT.